The text below deals with one TCR beta chain. Its cognate antigen is unknown. With a J-beta primer mix and a sample-barcoded 5' primer, a second PCR ran about 6 to 11 cycles. TCRdb re-called the 5' RACE reads through MiXCR, storing one row per CDR3 protein. The table shows 1.5 million to 2 million distinct CDR3 sequences, with roughly 50% occurring only once. This sample stems from a study of blood T cells in healthy people across ages. Whole-study results and caveats: Versus aged donors, long-lived donors had higher diversity and more naive CD4+ cells. For the donors, CMV status was unknown and possibly confounded expanded clonotype changes.

The CDR3 spans 20 residues. Germline CDR1 and CDR2: DFQATT and SNEGSKA (reference sequence). V shed 0 bases and J 5 bases; nucleotides not matched to a gene: 17. This TCR was recovered from a middle-aged woman in good health. Sequences were obtained from blood. The chain links TRBV20-1 to TRBJ1-5; 12 nucleotides match TRBD1. The CDR3 region has the DNA TGCAGTGCTAGAGACATGTTCACAGGGACAGGGGGCGCGAGCTATCAGCCCCAGCATTTT. Translation gives CSARDMFTGTGGASYQPQHF.